This T cell receptor (beta chain) was sequenced for a study of shared clonotypes between healthy human individuals (dated by TCRdb to 2019 to 2021). Regarding the complete study: The cohort comprised a couple of women and a few men aged 18 to 49 years. Per donor, three plates each were used for CD4 naive and CD4 memory, two for CD8 naive, and one for CD8 memory. To estimate repertoire size and how much clonotypes are shared between individuals, the study performed deep sequencing of blood TCR repertoires from five healthy adults. To increase sequencing depth and limit assay-specific biases, different laboratories used diverse techniques to prepare libraries and sequence TCR repertoires. Leukapheresis yielded between about 0.94 and 9 billion PBMCs per donor. General study outcomes and caveats: The genetic and exposure-history diversity represented was limited by the small number of donors. About 4.5% of naive CD4, 3.5% of naive CD8, 2.3% of memory CD4, and about 0.4% of memory CD8 clonotypes were shared across a handful of donors. Incomplete sequencing was indicated by rarefaction of sorted-subset datasets, despite the large sequencing depth. Pairwise subsampling led to the expectation that sequencing depth would affect the degree of clonotype sharing among donors. Sampling was restricted to blood, and TCR repertoires in tissues likely differ from the TCR repertoires found in blood. Compared with non-shared clonotypes, the clonotypes found in all four sorted-subset donors had higher generation probabilities. Estimated clonotype richness was generally larger for naive than for memory subsets.

From cysteine to phenylalanine, the CDR3 is 16 amino acids long. Just CDR3 DNA is preserved here, 48 bases in frame from base 1. The CDR1 and CDR2 encoded by the germline V gene are MDHEN and SYDVKM. Deletion took 8 bases off V and 5 bases off J, with a span of 22 bases between the germline ends. TCR CDR3 regions were amplified from genomic DNA by multiplex PCR using the deep immunoSEQ assay. Extracted genomic DNA from each cell subset was spread evenly across all wells of several immunoSEQ 96-well plates, with each plate serving as a replicate. For sorted subsets, about 200 ng genomic DNA, equal to some 30,000 T cell genomes, was loaded into each replicate PCR. The purified libraries were quantified using a Qubit 3.0 fluorometer, sized with a Bioanalyzer 2100, and then quantified again using the KAPA Library Quantification kit. Each immunoSEQ 96-well plate was sequenced on its own single-read 150-cycle Illumina NextSeq 550 flow cell. The authors' pipeline ran thus. Because the immunoSEQ output held only junctional sequences and lacked quality scores, the filtering could not match the filtering applied to full-length reads. Sequences were annotated with PyIR, a Python wrapper for IgBLAST v1.9, and V/J genes and CDR3 were assigned using IMGT germline references. Reads were removed for weak V/J assignments (E-value above 1e-6), missing CDR3, stop codons, out-of-frame junctions, or ambiguous translated residues. V3J clonotypes were defined as sequences sharing an identical inferred V gene, J gene, and CDR3 amino acid sequence. Percentage overlap between repertoires was computed as shared unique clonotypes divided by the size of the smaller repertoire. Richness of each repertoire was evaluated using RTK rarefaction, the Chao1 estimator, and Recon v2.1 estimates of unobserved clonotypes. Generation probabilities were computed with OLGA for all TCRbeta clonotypes obtained by the gDNA method from four donors. TCRdb limited this immuneACCESS table to in-frame rearrangements with V and J called. A share of clones is missing; checked studies link under half to unresolved V genes, and the rest is unexplained. V and J calls and clone size come straight from that table; D and trimming were deduced from the DNA. The sample contains under 850,000 clones, almost 95% of them found a single time. 20% to 30% of the sample lies in the top ten.

For the CD8 naive samples, CD45RO-negative cells were positively selected for CCR7, yielding a CD45RA+CCR7+ population from which TemRA cells were excluded. The donors were healthy, HIV-negative adults who had no recently reported acute infections or vaccinations. Every donor was a Caucasian adult living in Nashville, Tennessee, USA. After blood collection by leukapheresis, PBMCs were isolated using Ficoll-Histopaque density gradient centrifugation and then cryopreserved in the vapor phase of liquid nitrogen. Analytical flow cytometry was used to check the purity and quantity of each magnetically sorted T cell population. Genomic DNA was isolated from every sorted fraction and measured by UV absorbance on a Nanodrop 2000c. This clone appeared a single time. The antigen it recognizes is unknown. Per-nucleotide qualities are absent, and no much larger clonotype sits a single base away.

Sequenced input: naive CD8+ T cells sorted from blood. The meaning of the sample's cell subset or site label: CD45RA+CCR7+. This sequence originates from a man aged 30-40 years in good health. This chain is built from TRBV28 and TRBJ2-1; the D gene is possibly TRBD1 or TRBD2, each agreeing over 6 bases. The DNA reads as follows: TGTGCCAGCGGGGTTGTATTGGAGGGGGAAAACAATGAGCAGTTCTTC. This gives the protein CASGVVLEGENNEQFF.